This T cell receptor beta chain was documented in a study of shared clonotypes between healthy human individuals. The trim removed 5 bases at V and 7 bases at J, leaving 13 bases unmatched. CDR1 SEHNR and CDR2 FQNEAQ come from the germline V gene (reference sequence). The CDR3 loop spans 18 amino acids. Sequencing was performed with immunoSEQ multiplex PCR; in TCRdb, only in-frame clones are kept and a portion is missing. Among just over 2,000,000 clones listed, roughly 96% were seen once. This clone was seen once. What it recognizes is unknown. General study points: Larger estimated richness was generally recorded for naive subsets relative to memory subsets. At large depth, rarefaction still showed sorted-subset sequencing to be incomplete.

The sequence came from a man between 18 and 29 years old in good health. The V call is TRBV7-9, the J call TRBJ2-1; 14 bases are shared with TRBD2. Input material: naive CD4+ T cells sorted from blood. Indicated subset: CD45RA+ positively selected. The CDR3 DNA reads TGTGCCAGCAGCAGCATTCGGACTAGCGGGAGGTTTACGAATGAGCAGTTCTTC. Amino acid sequence: CASSSIRTSGRFTNEQFF.